Following are 25 T cell receptor beta chains from one sample sequenced in a study of T cell responses to AZD1222 COVID-19 vaccine. Generated by immunoSEQ multiplex PCR, the TCRdb table keeps only in-frame clones and is missing some. This table has 80,000 or so clones, roughly nine tenths appearing once. Specimen: peripheral blood, collected 28 days after the second AZD1222 dose. The receptors stem from an adult who received the AZD1222 COVID-19 vaccine.

The CDR3 region has the DNA TGTGCCAGCAGCTTCGGTAATCAGCCCCAGCATTTT. It yields the protein CASSFGNQPQHF. The chain recombines TRBV5-6 with TRBJ1-5; D ambiguous. Germline V gene data show CDR1 as SGHDT and CDR2 as YYEEEE. The CDR3 runs 12 residues. Trimming removed 2 bases at V and 4 bases at J, with 4 bases between.

CDR3 loop: CASNTLTGVGEKLFF. DNA of the CDR3: TGTGCCAGCAACACTTTGACAGGGGTGGGGGAAAAACTGTTTTTT. The V and J genes are TRBV2 and TRBJ1-4; the match to TRBD1 covers 8 bases. V lost 7 bases to trimming and J lost 8 bases; unmatched junction nucleotides: 12. Germline values: CDR1 SNHLY, CDR2 FYNNEI. This CDR3 spans 15 amino acids. Complete variable domain (other parts from reference TRBV2 and TRBJ1-4): EPEVTQTPSHQVTQMGQEVILRCVPISNHLYFYWYRQILGQKVEFLVSFYNNEISEKSEIFDDQFSVERPDGSNFTLKIRSTKLEDSAMYFCASNTLTGVGEKLFFGSGTQLSVL.

This sequence joins TRBV19 and TRBJ1-5, with D tentatively TRBD1 (6 bases). Germline V lookup: CDR1 LNHDA, CDR2 SQIVND (reference sequence). The CDR3 contains 17 residues. Trimming stripped 7 bases from V and 5 bases from J, with 24 bases between. The CDR3 reads CASTPSPNDRSDQPQHF. In DNA, the CDR3 is TGTGCCAGTACCCCTAGTCCCAATGACAGGTCTGATCAGCCCCAGCATTTT.

This clone was found once. The V call is TRBV5-4, the J call TRBJ2-5; 11 positions match TRBD2. V dropped 4 bases and J dropped 5; count of bases not matched to a gene: 7. The CDR3 has 15 amino acids. The germline gives CDR1 SGHNT, CDR2 YYREEE (reference sequence). The CDR3 coding sequence is TGTGCCAGCAGCACTACTAGCGGGAGTTGGGAGACCCAGTACTTC. Translating it yields CASSTTSGSWETQYF.

The rearrangement joins TRBV5-1 to TRBJ1-1; D is perhaps TRBD1 (5 bases). The V end lost 0 bases, the J end lost 4 bases, and 16 bases lay between the germline ends. From germline, CDR1 is SGHRS and CDR2 YFSETQ. This CDR3 has 16 residues. The CDR3 spells CASSLGGGIGITEAFF. In DNA, the CDR3 is TGCGCCAGCAGCTTGGGGGGCGGGATTGGCATCACTGAAGCTTTCTTT.

CDR3 sequence reads: CASSTAGDVNEKLFF. In nucleotides, the CDR3 is TGCGCCAGCAGCACCGCAGGGGACGTTAATGAAAAACTGTTTTTT. The chain uses TRBV5-1 and TRBJ1-4; weak D call: TRBD1 (6 bases). The CDR3 extends over 15 amino acids. V lost 4 bases, J lost 4 bases, and 14 bases lay in between. Germline CDR1 reads SGHRS; CDR2 reads YFSETQ.

V is TRBV18 and J is TRBJ2-2; 8 positions agree with TRBD2. CDR1 and CDR2 from the germline V gene are KGHSH and LQKENI. With 3 bases clipped from V and 6 bases from J, the junction kept 9 bases outside the gene matches. The CDR3 extends over 16 amino acids. CDR3 DNA: TGTGCCAGCTCACCCCCGGGAGCGGGAGACGCCGGGGAGCTGTTTTTT. This sequence encodes CASSPPGAGDAGELFF.

This rearrangement joins TRBV29-1 to TRBJ1-1; the match to TRBD1 covers 7 bases. CDR1 and CDR2 (germline): SQVTM, ANQGSEA. The trim removed 6 bases at V and 4 bases at J, leaving 5 bases unmatched. This CDR3 has 12 amino acids. CDR3 DNA sequence: TGCAGCGTCATACAGGGGAGCACTGAAGCTTTCTTT. Protein sequence: CSVIQGSTEAFF.

The chain joins TRBV3-1 (or the pseudogene TRBV3-2) to TRBJ2-1; TRBD2 matches at 8 bases. V lost 2 bases and J lost 3; bases outside the gene matches: 12. CDR1 LGHDT and CDR2 YNNKEL come from the germline V gene (reference sequence). The CDR3 sequence is 18 residues long. CDR3 coding DNA: TGTGCCAGCAGCCAACGACCAAGCGGGAGAGAGTACTACAATGAGCAGTTCTTC. It codes for CASSQRPSGREYYNEQFF.

This clone is a singleton in its sample. The CDR3 DNA reads as TGTGCCAGCAGCTCCAGCCGGGGACTAGCGGTCGAGCAGTACTTC. This encodes CASSSSRGLAVEQYF. This chain connects TRBV11-2 to TRBJ2-7; TRBD2 aligns across 11 bases. Trimming at V came to 4 bases and at J to 6 bases, leaving 8 bases not matched to a gene. CDR1 and CDR2 (germline): SGHAT, FQNNGV. CDR3 length: 15 residues.

The chain uses TRBV5-1 and TRBJ2-7, with D possibly being TRBD2 (6 bases). Trimming stripped 0 bases from V and 5 bases from J, with 15 bases between. The CDR3 runs to 15 residues. CDR1 and CDR2 from the germline V gene are SGHRS and YFSETQ. The CDR3 here is CASSLGPGDPNEQYF. In DNA form, the CDR3 reads TGCGCCAGCAGCTTGGGTCCGGGAGATCCTAACGAGCAGTACTTC.

This rearrangement joins TRBV9 to TRBJ1-6; tentative D call: TRBD1 (5 bases). Germline CDR1 and CDR2: SGDLS and YYNGEE. The ends were cut back, 4 bases at V and 8 bases at J, with 16 bases in the middle. This CDR3 region has 15 residues. The CDR3 protein is CASSPNVGGYSPLHF. The CDR3, as DNA: TGTGCCAGCAGCCCCAACGTGGGGGGTTATTCACCCCTCCACTTT.

The chain uses TRBV23-1 and TRBJ2-1, with 15 bases identical to TRBD2. TRBV23-1 is recorded as an ORF, its role being uncertain. The CDR3 runs to 17 residues. With 3 bases clipped from V and 9 bases from J, the junction kept 9 bases outside the gene matches. CDR3 coding DNA: TGCGCCAGCAGTCATCGCGGACTAGCGGGAGGGCCGGGTGAGCAGTTCTTC. Translation gives CASSHRGLAGGPGEQFF.

The chain has TRBV30 and TRBJ1-2, with D tentatively TRBD1 (5 bases). Per the germline V gene, CDR1 is GTSNPN and CDR2 is SVGIG (reference sequence). The CDR3 spans 13 residues. Trimming cost V 3 bases and J 4 bases, with 12 bases left between them. Written as DNA, the CDR3 is TGTGCCTGGAGGTTTGGGGCAGGCTATGGCTACACCTTC. Its protein is CAWRFGAGYGYTF.

The sample holds one count of this clone. The chain uses TRBV19 and TRBJ2-7, with a tentative D call TRBD2 (5 bases). CDR3 size: 12 residues. Germline CDR1 and CDR2: LNHDA and SQIVND (reference sequence). V was clipped by 8 bases and J by 3 bases, with 11 bases between them. The CDR3 region is CASSPGVYEQYF. CDR3 in DNA: TGTGCCAGTTCCCCCGGGGTCTACGAGCAGTACTTC.

The chain joins TRBV19 to TRBJ2-4; TRBD2 might be the D (5 bases). CDR3 length: 15 residues. V was cut by 0 bases and J by 9 bases, with 15 bases left in between. Germline-derived CDR1 and CDR2 are LNHDA and SQIVND (reference sequence). The CDR3 reads CASSIDPARGGIQYF. CDR3 sequence (DNA): TGTGCCAGTAGTATAGATCCCGCCCGGGGTGGCATTCAGTACTTC.

J is TRBJ2-1 and V is TRBV28, with D possibly matching TRBD2 (6 bases). Germline V gene data show CDR1 as MDHEN and CDR2 as SYDVKM. The V and J ends lost 7 bases and 3 bases respectively, with 13 bases between them. The CDR3 runs 14 residues. The CDR3 sequence is CASTAPGLYNEQFF. CDR3 sequence (DNA): TGTGCCAGCACCGCCCCGGGACTCTACAATGAGCAGTTCTTC.

This rearrangement joins TRBV5-1 to TRBJ2-7; D tentatively reads TRBD1 or TRBD2 (6 bases each). Germline V CDR1 and CDR2: SGHRS, YFSETQ. CDR3 length equals 19 residues. V lost 3 bases, J lost 3 bases, and 28 bases lay in between. CDR3 protein: CASSSLQGRGTTSRYEQYF. The CDR3 nucleotides are TGCGCCAGCAGCTCCCTACAGGGTAGAGGTACTACTAGCCGCTACGAGCAGTACTTC.

This clone showed up just a few times. The rearrangement uses TRBV12-2 and TRBJ2-7; the table names TRBD2, a call not compared with the DNA. TRBV12-2 is a pseudogene. The CDR3 runs to 14 residues. For the CDR3, the DNA is TGTGCAAGTCGCTTATCACCGGGGGCCTACGAGCAGTACTTC. As protein: CASRLSPGAYEQYF.

The rearrangement links TRBV25-1 to TRBJ2-1, with 10 bases lining up with TRBD2. The CDR3 spans 16 residues. Looked up from germline, CDR1 is MGHDK and CDR2 is SYGVNS. V trimming: 3 bases; J trimming: 4 bases; junction bases outside the gene matches: 6. The CDR3, as DNA: TGTGCCAGCAGTGACCCCACTAGCGGGGATTACAATGAGCAGTTCTTC. It codes for CASSDPTSGDYNEQFF.

This chain connects TRBV4-1 to TRBJ1-2; 7 bases match TRBD1. There are 15 residues in the CDR3. Germline V gives CDR1 MGHRA, CDR2 YSYEKL. J was trimmed by 8 bases and V by 3 bases; bases with no gene match: 12. CDR3 nucleotide sequence: TGCGCCAGCAGCCAGGCCGGGACAGAGGTGAGGGGCTACACCTTC. Amino acids: CASSQAGTEVRGYTF.

The chain employs TRBV4-3 and TRBJ2-7; 13 positions match TRBD2. The trim removed 0 bases at V and 9 bases at J, leaving 8 bases unmatched. Looked up from germline, CDR1 is LGHNA and CDR2 is YSLEER. The CDR3 runs to 16 residues. CDR3 amino acids: CASSQDLRTSGSLQYF. CDR3 nucleotide sequence: TGCGCCAGCAGCCAAGATCTTCGGACTAGCGGGAGTCTGCAGTACTTC.

The CDR3 here is CASSLPQNQVVDEQFF. The CDR3 nucleotides read TGTGCCAGCAGTTTACCCCAGAACCAGGTGGTCGATGAGCAGTTCTTC. This chain links TRBV28 with TRBJ2-1; D not resolved. Germline CDR1 reads MDHEN; CDR2 reads SYDVKM. V was pared by 2 bases and J by 8 bases, with 19 bases between. CDR3 length: 16 residues. Together with reference TRBV28 and TRBJ2-1, the CDR3 gives the full variable domain: DVKVTQSSRYLVKRTGEKVFLECVQDMDHENMFWYRQDPGLGLRLIYFSYDVKMKEKGDIPEGYSVSREKKERFSLILESASTNQTSMYLCASSLPQNQVVDEQFFGPGTRLTVL.

The chain has TRBV15 and TRBJ1-4; the D gene is possibly TRBD1 (5 bases). V lost 0 bases to trimming and J lost 8 bases, with 13 bases between them. This CDR3 comprises 15 residues. The germline V gene encodes CDR1 LNHNV and CDR2 YYDKDF (reference sequence). CDR3 protein: CATSREGGRGEKLFF. For the CDR3, the DNA is TGTGCCACCAGCAGAGAGGGGGGGAGAGGGGAAAAACTGTTTTTT. Drawing the rest from reference TRBV15 and TRBJ1-4, the complete variable domain is DAMVIQNPRYQVTQFGKPVTLSCSQTLNHNVMYWYQQKSSQAPKLLFHYYDKDFNNEADTPDNFQSRRPNTSFCFLDIRSPGLGDTAMYLCATSREGGRGEKLFFGSGTQLSVL.

This chain links TRBV6-5 with TRBJ1-4; 7 nucleotides match TRBD1. The CDR3 is 14 residues long. Germline V CDR1 and CDR2: MNHEY, SVGAGI. Unmatched junction bases numbered 8, after V lost 9 bases and J lost 4 bases. The CDR3 DNA reads TGTGCCAGTTCAAGGGGGCAGGGTAATGAAAAACTGTTTTTT. This encodes CASSRGQGNEKLFF.